This note documents a single T cell receptor (beta chain) sequence. This clone was seen at least ten times. Its antigen remains unidentified. Base qualities are missing; no much larger clone stands one base away. Spanning cysteine to phenylalanine, the CDR3 consists of 15 amino acids. CDR3 DNA only is kept here, 45 bases in frame from base 1. TRB sequencing was run on genomic DNA with either the immunoSEQ assay at survey resolution or the hsTCRB kit. Per the original workflow: The immunoSEQ software handled the initial read processing, while the LymphoSeq R package was used for the repertoire analyses. For each TRB dataset, clonality was calculated as 1 minus normalized Shannon entropy, and the Gini coefficient was computed as well. To infer phenotypes in unsorted samples, TRB sequences from sorted subsets of the recipient or donor were mapped onto the unsorted samples of the same recipient. This is the immuneACCESS table as TCRdb keeps it, with only in-frame sequences that have V and J called. A part of the clones is gone; compared with another copy, unresolved V genes explain less than half, and the rest is unexplained. That table gives V, J and clone size, and the DNA gave D and trimming. The sample counts some 16,000 clones, each observed more than once. About 0.51% of the sample lies in the top ten.

The source of the sample is a study of T cells after posttransplantation cyclophosphamide (dated by TCRdb to about 2016). Study-wide context: Using TRB sequencing, the study followed how the T cell repertoire reconstituted after myeloablative bone marrow transplantation in which posttransplantation cyclophosphamide served as GVHD prophylaxis. Samples from some 40 PTCy-treated patients, along with samples from some 17 of their related bone marrow donors, underwent antigen receptor sequencing. Blood from all 35 or so PTCy patients who had 1-year posttransplant specimens underwent TRB sequencing. In 3 patients, TRB sequencing was also performed on up to 3 more blood samples taken 2 to 5.2 years after transplant, and in several patients, pretransplant blood was also TRB-sequenced. Because TRA and TRB clonality correlated tightly in 9 samples, later TCR analyses were limited to TRB. Public TRB sequences were searched against a database of over 3,600 sequences associated with responses to pathogens, tumor antigens, self-antigens and alloantigens.

Per the publication, the treatment or condition label means: high-dose cyclophosphamide on days +3 and +4 as single-agent GVHD prophylaxis. Busulfan and fludarabine conditioning, a related or unrelated marrow graft, and cyclophosphamide on days +3 and +4 were given to PTCy patients. PTCy-treated patients came from a prospective multi-institutional clinical trial. Peripheral blood and bone marrow mononuclear cells were isolated by Ficoll-Hypaque density centrifugation and cryopreserved. Broad study findings and their caveats: Donor-recipient similarity was low at 1-2 months but rose over the first year, and later blood repertoires were often dominated by donor CD8+ memory clones. Across 40 to 55 patients, TRB clonality was highly associated with recipient CMV seropositivity and CMV reactivation, and PTCy diversity was similar to diversity in CNI/methotrexate controls. The TRB repertoires of T cells infiltrating skin or GI tract showed only limited overlap with the TRB repertoires of T cells in blood.

The sequences come from PBMCs, collected after allogeneic stem cell transplant with posttransplant cyclophosphamide. The TCR originated in a female patient aged 30 to 45 who received an allogeneic stem cell transplant from a related donor, was CMV-positive, and had no GVHD. Some T cells present after a transplant may be cells of the graft donor. The chain uses TRBV21-1 and TRBJ2-1; TRBD1 is the table's D call, not checked against the DNA. TRBV21-1 counts as a pseudogene. The CDR3 has the sequence CASSNPRHRWNEQFF. The DNA is TGTGCCAGCAGCAACCCCCGACATAGATGGAATGAGCAGTTCTTC.